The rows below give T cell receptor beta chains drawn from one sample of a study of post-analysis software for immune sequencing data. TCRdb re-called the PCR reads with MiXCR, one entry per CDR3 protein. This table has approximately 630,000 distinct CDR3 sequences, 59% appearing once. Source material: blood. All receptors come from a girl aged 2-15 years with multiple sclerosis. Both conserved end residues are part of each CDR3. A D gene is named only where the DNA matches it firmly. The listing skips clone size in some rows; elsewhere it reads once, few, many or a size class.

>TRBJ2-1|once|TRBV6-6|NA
CASMTPRTSYNEQFF
TGTGCCAGCATGACACCAAGGACCTCCTACAATGAGCAGTTCTTC
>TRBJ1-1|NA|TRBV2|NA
CASKRPPNTEAFF
TGTGCCAGCAAGCGACCACCGAACACTGAAGCTTTCTTT
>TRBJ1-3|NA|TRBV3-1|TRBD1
CASSDRAGNTIYF
TGTGCCAGCAGCGACAGGGCCGGAAACACCATATATTTT
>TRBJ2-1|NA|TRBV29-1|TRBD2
CSVEERTSDEQFF
TGCAGCGTTGAAGAACGGACTAGCGATGAGCAGTTCTTC
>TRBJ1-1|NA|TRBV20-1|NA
CSAKSHMNTEAFF
TGCAGTGCTAAGAGCCACATGAACACTGAAGCTTTCTTT
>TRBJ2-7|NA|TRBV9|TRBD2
CASSVGGSGAYEQYF
TGTGCCAGCAGCGTAGGCGGTAGCGGGGCCTACGAGCAGTACTTC
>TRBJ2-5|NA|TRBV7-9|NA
CASHGVQETQYF
TGTGCCAGCCACGGGGTCCAAGAGACCCAGTACTTC
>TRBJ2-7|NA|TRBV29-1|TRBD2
CSVVPFVAGSYEQYF
TGCAGCGTTGTCCCATTCGTAGCGGGGAGCTACGAGCAGTACTTC
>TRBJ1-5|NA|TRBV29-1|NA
CSARLQAGQPQHF
TGCAGCGCCAGATTGCAGGCCGGTCAGCCCCAGCATTTT
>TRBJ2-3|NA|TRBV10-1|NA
CASMRTVSSTDTQYF
TGCGCCAGCATGAGGACAGTCTCTAGCACAGATACGCAGTATTTT
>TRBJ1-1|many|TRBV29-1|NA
CSVLGGGEAFF
TGCAGCGTCCTCGGTGGGGGGGAAGCTTTCTTT
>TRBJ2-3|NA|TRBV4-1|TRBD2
CASSQVAGLADTQYF
TGCGCCAGCAGCCAGGTAGCGGGGCTCGCGGATACGCAGTATTTT
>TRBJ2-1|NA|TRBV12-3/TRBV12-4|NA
CASSLTGSQETQFF
TGTGCCAGCAGTCTAACAGGTTCCCAAGAGACCCAGTTCTTC
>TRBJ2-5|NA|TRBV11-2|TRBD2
CASSSGTSGSGTQYF
TGTGCCAGCAGCAGCGGGACTAGCGGGAGTGGGACCCAGTACTTC
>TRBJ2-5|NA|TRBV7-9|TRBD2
CATLTATSGEETQYF
TGTGCCACCCTAACGGCAACTAGCGGGGAAGAGACCCAGTACTTC
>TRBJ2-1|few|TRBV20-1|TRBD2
CSARDPGLAGGPPSYNEQFF
TGCAGTGCTAGAGATCCCGGACTAGCGGGAGGACCCCCCTCCTACAATGAGCAGTTCTTC
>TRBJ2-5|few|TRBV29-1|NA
CSVAGTRRETQYF
TGCAGCGTTGCCGGGACGAGGCGGGAGACCCAGTACTTC
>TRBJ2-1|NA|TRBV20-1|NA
CSARDSRDNEQFF
TGCAGTGCTAGAGATTCCAGAGACAATGAGCAGTTCTTC
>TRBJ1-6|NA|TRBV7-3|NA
CASSPTGNSPLHF
TGTGCCAGCAGCCCCACAGGGAATTCACCCCTCCACTTT
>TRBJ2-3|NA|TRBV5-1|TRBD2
CASSLMGLRSDTQYF
TGCGCCAGCAGCTTGATGGGACTAAGGTCGGATACGCAGTATTTT
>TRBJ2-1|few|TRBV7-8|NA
CASSLVYPGTFSYNEQFF
TGTGCCAGCAGCTTAGTATACCCCGGGACTTTCTCCTACAATGAGCAGTTCTTC
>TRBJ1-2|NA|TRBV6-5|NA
CASSYTLTAGDYGYTF
TGTGCCAGCAGTTACACCCTGACAGCCGGCGACTATGGCTACACCTTC
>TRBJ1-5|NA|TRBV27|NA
CASSHKGRSNQPQHF
TGTGCCAGCAGTCATAAAGGTAGGAGCAATCAGCCCCAGCATTTT
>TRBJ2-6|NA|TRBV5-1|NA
CASSRRQANSGANVPTF
TGCGCCAGCAGCAGGCGACAAGCCAACTCTGGGGCCAACGTCCCGACTTTC
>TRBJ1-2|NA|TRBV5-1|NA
CASSLVSASNYGYTF
TGCGCCAGCAGCTTGGTTAGTGCTTCTAACTATGGCTACACCTTC
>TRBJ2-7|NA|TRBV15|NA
CATSRARVLIYEQYF
TGTGCCACCAGCAGAGCCAGGGTCCTAATTTACGAGCAGTACTTC
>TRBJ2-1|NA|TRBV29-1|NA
CSVVGGEGSSYNEQFF
TGCAGCGTTGTGGGGGGAGAGGGGAGCTCCTACAATGAGCAGTTCTTC
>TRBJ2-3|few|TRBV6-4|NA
CASSRTGEADTQYF
TGTGCCAGCAGTAGAACAGGGGAGGCAGATACGCAGTATTTT
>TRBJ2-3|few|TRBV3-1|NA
CASSQVRSTDTQYF
TGTGCCAGCAGCCAAGTGAGGAGCACAGATACGCAGTATTTT
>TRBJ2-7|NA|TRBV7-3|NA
CASSLSGSSAFSYEQYF
TGTGCCAGCAGCTTATCGGGGTCTAGCGCCTTTTCCTACGAGCAGTACTTC
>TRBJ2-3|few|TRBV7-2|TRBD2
CASRNIAGHADTQYF
TGTGCCAGCAGGAATATAGCGGGACACGCAGATACGCAGTATTTT
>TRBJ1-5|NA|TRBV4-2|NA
CASSQVRGNQPQHF
TGTGCCAGCAGCCAAGTAAGGGGCAATCAGCCCCAGCATTTT
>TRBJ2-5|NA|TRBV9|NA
CASSVGGEETQYF
TGTGCCAGCAGCGTAGGGGGGGAAGAGACCCAGTACTTC
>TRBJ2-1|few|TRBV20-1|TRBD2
CSAARLAGGGNEQFF
TGCAGTGCTGCCCGACTAGCGGGGGGTGGCAATGAGCAGTTCTTC
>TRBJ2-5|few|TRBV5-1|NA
CASSPLPGEGQETQYF
TGCGCCAGCAGCCCCCTTCCAGGGGAGGGTCAAGAGACCCAGTACTTC
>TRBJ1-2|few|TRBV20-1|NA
CSAAAGDYGYTF
TGCAGTGCCGCGGCAGGGGACTATGGCTACACCTTC
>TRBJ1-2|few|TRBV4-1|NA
CASSQDQVTDYGYTF
TGCGCCAGCAGCCAAGATCAGGTGACAGACTATGGCTACACCTTC
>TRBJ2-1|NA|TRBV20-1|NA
CSARDIGSYNEQFF
TGCAGTGCTAGAGACATAGGCTCCTACAATGAGCAGTTCTTC
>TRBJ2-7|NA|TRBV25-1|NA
CASSIQGSEQYF
TGTGCCAGCAGTATACAGGGTAGCGAGCAGTACTTC
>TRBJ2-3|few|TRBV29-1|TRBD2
CSALGASGTSDTQYF
TGCAGCGCCCTGGGCGCTAGCGGGACCTCAGATACGCAGTATTTT
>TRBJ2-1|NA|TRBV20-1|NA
CSARDQGSLYNEQFF
TGCAGTGCTAGAGATCAAGGCTCGCTCTACAATGAGCAGTTCTTC
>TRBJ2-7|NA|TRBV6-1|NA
CASSEANGYPYEQYF
TGTGCCAGCAGTGAAGCAAACGGGTACCCCTACGAGCAGTACTTC
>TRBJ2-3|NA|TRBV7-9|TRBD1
CASSLDRGQGDTQYF
TGTGCCAGCAGCTTAGATAGGGGGCAGGGAGATACGCAGTATTTT
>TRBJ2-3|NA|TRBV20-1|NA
CSVTGQRGVSDTQYF
TGCAGTGTGACTGGTCAGAGGGGGGTCTCAGATACGCAGTATTTT
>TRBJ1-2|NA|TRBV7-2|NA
CASSWDGTNYGYTF
TGTGCCAGCAGCTGGGACGGGACTAACTATGGCTACACCTTC
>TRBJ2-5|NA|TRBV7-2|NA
CASSLERVQRTQYF
TGTGCCAGCAGCTTAGAAAGAGTACAGCGGACCCAGTACTTC
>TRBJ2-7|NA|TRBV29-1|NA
CSVRFGGTYEQYF
TGCAGCGTCCGCTTCGGGGGAACCTACGAGCAGTACTTC
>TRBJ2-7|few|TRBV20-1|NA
CSAQGDTPYEQYF
TGCAGTGCTCAAGGGGACACCCCCTACGAGCAGTACTTC
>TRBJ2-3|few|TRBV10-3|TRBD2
CAIREGTSTDTQYF
TGTGCCATCCGGGAGGGAACTAGCACAGATACGCAGTATTTT
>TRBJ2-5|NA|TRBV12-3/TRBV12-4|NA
CASSLQAQQETQYF
TGTGCCAGCAGTCTTCAAGCACAGCAAGAGACCCAGTACTTC
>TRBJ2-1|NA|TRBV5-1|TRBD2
CASSLEAGGSSYNEQFF
TGCGCCAGCAGCTTGGAAGCGGGAGGGAGCTCCTACAATGAGCAGTTCTTC
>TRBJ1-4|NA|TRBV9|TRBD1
CASSVGAGGDEKLFF
TGTGCCAGCAGCGTAGGGGCAGGGGGGGATGAAAAACTGTTTTTT
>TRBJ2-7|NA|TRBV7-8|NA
CASSPDGGITYEQYF
TGTGCCAGCAGCCCGGATGGGGGCATCACCTACGAGCAGTACTTC
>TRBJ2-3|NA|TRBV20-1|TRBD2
CSARDGREADTQYF
TGCAGTGCTAGAGATGGGCGGGAGGCAGATACGCAGTATTTT